A single T cell receptor beta chain is shown here with its context. The germline CDR1 and CDR2 sequences are SGHRS and YFSETQ. The CDR3 has 15 residues. Trimming took 1 base from V and 5 from J; bases not matched to a gene: 6. This record belongs to a study of blood T cell repertoires in COVID-19. Study as a whole: T cells, B-cell-depleted T cells, or PBMCs provided the cDNA or gDNA that served as material.

In the original workflow: Amplification from reference gene primers served as the basis for estimated nucleated cell counts. Clones were read by immunoSEQ multiplex PCR, and TCRdb kept only the in-frame ones, dropping some. The V and J calls and clone size are taken from that table; D and trimming were inferred from the DNA. The repertoire holds a few hundred thousand clones, 86% seen once, with 2.2% in the top ten. This chain uses TRBV5-1 with TRBJ2-5, with TRBD2 matching 9 bases. This receptor was identified in a man aged 25-45 years who had recovered from COVID-19. Sequencing was carried out using peripheral blood. CDR3 amino acids: CASSLRERGAETQYF. For the CDR3, the DNA is TGCGCCAGCAGCTTGAGGGAGCGGGGGGCCGAGACCCAGTACTTC.